This TCR beta chain was found in a study of T cell repertoires in cytomegalovirus infection. Study in general: Epitope selection comprised recently identified HLA-C-restricted CMV epitopes and well-studied HLA-B-restricted CMV epitopes. Public TCR beta signatures indicated both CMV infection and matching HLA type. Whole-study results and caveats: The cumulative frequency of public TCR beta families identified carriers of CMV plus the relevant HLA. Within the response measured ex vivo, HLA-C-restricted CMV-specific TCR beta clonotypes were dominant.

Germline V gene lookup returns CDR1 MNHEY and CDR2 SVGEGT. The CDR3 runs 16 residues. The V and J ends lost 5 bases and 8 bases, in that order; junction bases with no gene match: 13. This clonotype turned up a few times. The antigen is undetermined. MiXCR, applied by TCRdb to the reads, yields one record per CDR3 protein. The sample contains approximately 600,000 distinct CDR3 sequences, almost 40% of which appear only once. The rearrangement links TRBV6-2 or TRBV6-3 to TRBJ2-1; the match to TRBD2 covers 9 bases. The specimen comprised cultured PBMCs, sampled from culture after CMV antigen stimulation. The TCR originated in a human donor in good health (CMV status not recorded). Some clones in this sample may be carry-over from other donors' samples. The CDR3 protein is CASSRTGTSLRDEQFF. CDR3 DNA sequence: TGTGCCAGCAGTCGGACCGGGACTAGCCTCAGGGATGAGCAGTTCTTC.